The subject of this entry is one TCR beta chain. No antigen is known for it. These data come from a study of shared clonotypes between healthy human individuals. Study in general: Used for every donor were three CD4 naive, three CD4 memory, two CD8 naive and one CD8 memory plate. Overall study findings and caveats: Rarefaction analysis demonstrated incomplete sorted-subset sequencing notwithstanding large depth. The researchers took only blood, and tissue repertoires probably look different.

Donation came from healthy HIV-negative adults that had no recent acute infections or vaccinations. Sequenced by immunoSEQ multiplex PCR; TCRdb stores in-frame clones only, minus some. Of 550,000 to 700,000 clones in the sample, roughly 73% are singletons; the top ten hold 1.5% to 2%. The specimen was memory CD4+ T cells sorted from blood. As to subset: CD45RA-negative fraction. The receptor was isolated from a woman in her 30s in good health.

The CDR3 bases are TGTGCCAGCAGTAGGGGGGACAGAAACACTGAAGCTTTCTTT. Its protein product is CASSRGDRNTEAFF. The V gene is TRBV28, the J gene TRBJ1-1, with 7 nucleotides matching TRBD1. The V segment lost 5 bases and the J segment 2 bases; nucleotides outside the gene matches: 5. The length of the CDR3 is 14 residues. CDR1 and CDR2 from the germline V gene are MDHEN and SYDVKM. Combining the CDR3 with reference TRBV28 and TRBJ1-1 gives the whole variable domain DVKVTQSSRYLVKRTGEKVFLECVQDMDHENMFWYRQDPGLGLRLIYFSYDVKMKEKGDIPEGYSVSREKKERFSLILESASTNQTSMYLCASSRGDRNTEAFFGQGTRLTVV.